This TCR beta chain was captured by sequencing in a study of shared clonotypes between healthy human individuals. Study observations and caveats: The researchers took only blood, and tissue repertoires probably look different.

Ten immunoSEQ deep assay plates served to sequence unsorted PBMC DNA. The assay was immunoSEQ multiplex PCR, and TCRdb's table has in-frame clones only and misses some. This table has hundreds of thousands of clones, about 85% appearing once. For this clone: Its specificity is unknown.

This CDR3 has 15 amino acids. V gave up 1 base and J gave up 6 bases, with 13 bases separating them. CDR1 and CDR2 from the germline V gene are SGHTA and FQGTGA. The receptor's source is a woman aged 40 to 50 in good health. Some clones in this sample may be carry-over from other donors' samples. The chain has TRBV7-3 and TRBJ2-1; no clear D gene. Sequencing input: PBMCs. The CDR3 loop is CASSLSGRGPNEQFF. CDR3 in DNA: TGTGCCAGCAGCTTAAGCGGACGTGGGCCCAATGAGCAGTTCTTC.